This is a list of T cell receptor beta chains from one sample in a study of molecular identifiers for immune sequencing clone quantification. TCRdb processed the PCR reads anew with MiXCR; each CDR3 protein has one entry. Here the sample spans more than 550,000 distinct CDR3 sequences, roughly 25% being singletons. The sequencing sample was made of naive CD8+ T cells from blood, with Jurkat cell RNA spiked in. The receptors were sampled from a human donor in good health. Some libraries in this study had Jurkat cell RNA spiked in. Each CDR3 is given with its conserved first and last residue. A D gene is named only where the DNA matches it firmly. The size of a clone is reported for some rows only, either as once, few or many, or as a class for expanded clones.

TRBV28	-	TRBJ2-5	once	CASSSPAYRGVLAPPYF	TGTGCCAGCAGTTCCCCCGCGTACAGGGGAGTGCTAGCGCCCCCGTACTTC
TRBV20-1	-	TRBJ2-3	many	CSARVPREDSDTQYF	TGCAGTGCTAGAGTACCCAGGGAGGACTCTGATACGCAGTATTTT
TRBV9	TRBD2	TRBJ2-1	few	CASSVFMGGLGNEQFF	TGTGCCAGCAGCGTATTCATGGGGGGGTTAGGCAATGAGCAGTTCTTC
TRBV28	-	TRBJ1-6	-	CASSSGVVASPLHF	TGTGCCAGCAGTTCAGGGGTAGTCGCTTCACCCCTCCACTTT
TRBV19	TRBD2	TRBJ2-2	once	CASCSGRGSGELFF	TGTGCCAGTTGTAGCGGGAGAGGTAGCGGGGAGCTGTTTTTT
TRBV5-8	-	TRBJ2-6	-	CASSSPNVRVWASGANVLTF	TGTGCCAGCAGCTCCCCGAATGTGAGGGTATGGGCCTCTGGGGCCAACGTCCTGACTTTC
TRBV20-1	TRBD2	TRBJ2-7	many	CSAKTGAGGPYEQYF	TGCAGTGCTAAAACGGGAGCGGGAGGCCCCTACGAGCAGTACTTC
TRBV6-5	-	TRBJ2-1	few	CASSYSPGPGRNEQFF	TGTGCCAGCAGTTACTCGCCGGGACCCGGTAGGAATGAGCAGTTCTTC
TRBV27	TRBD2	TRBJ2-7	-	CASSQTSGRTYEQYF	TGTGCCAGCAGTCAGACTAGCGGGAGGACCTACGAGCAGTACTTC
TRBV4-1	TRBD1	TRBJ1-2	many	CASSQDRDSPNYGYTF	TGCGCCAGCAGCCAAGACCGGGACAGCCCTAACTATGGCTACACCTTC
TRBV29-1	TRBD2	TRBJ2-2	many	CSTTGGRDGELFF	TGCAGCACAACCGGGGGGAGAGACGGGGAGCTGTTTTTT
TRBV6-5	-	TRBJ2-3	many	CASSYSPLADTQYF	TGTGCCAGCAGTTACTCGCCCCTTGCAGATACGCAGTATTTT
TRBV7-6	TRBD2	TRBJ2-2	-	CASSLGLGSTVELFF	TGTGCCAGCAGCTTGGGACTAGGAAGCACCGTGGAGCTGTTTTTT
TRBV15	TRBD1	TRBJ2-1	few	CATSRGSGQTYNEQFF	TGTGCCACCAGCAGAGGCTCGGGACAGACCTACAATGAGCAGTTCTTC
TRBV19	-	TRBJ2-2	-	CASSIAPNTGELFF	TGTGCCAGTAGTATAGCACCGAACACCGGGGAGCTGTTTTTT
TRBV6-5	-	TRBJ1-1	many	CASSLTGREAFF	TGTGCCAGCAGTTTAACAGGGAGGGAAGCTTTCTTT
TRBV27	-	TRBJ2-7	few	CASSLLGETYEQYF	TGTGCCAGCAGTTTATTGGGGGAGACCTACGAGCAGTACTTC
TRBV20-1	TRBD2	TRBJ2-3	many	CSARMSGGLTDTQYF	TGCAGTGCTAGGATGAGCGGGGGCCTCACAGATACGCAGTATTTT
TRBV12-3/TRBV12-4	TRBD1	TRBJ2-2	many	CASSPGQGDTGELFF	TGTGCCAGCAGTCCCGGACAGGGGGACACCGGGGAGCTGTTTTTT
TRBV19	-	TRBJ2-1	-	CASSIIWPSSYNEQFF	TGTGCCAGTAGTATTATATGGCCGAGCTCCTACAATGAGCAGTTCTTC
TRBV6-4	-	TRBJ1-5	-	CASSPDGCNQPQHF	TGTGCCAGCAGTCCCGACGGTTGCAATCAGCCCCAGCATTTT
TRBV11-2	TRBD1	TRBJ1-2	-	CASSHNLGQGAGYGYTF	TGTGCCAGCAGCCATAATCTGGGACAGGGGGCTGGCTATGGCTACACCTTC
TRBV13	-	TRBJ2-2	-	CASSSPTGELFF	TGTGCCAGCAGCTCCCCCACCGGGGAGCTGTTTTTT
TRBV6-5	-	TRBJ2-3	many	CASSYSGTDTQYF	TGTGCCAGCAGTTACTCGGGAACAGATACGCAGTATTTT
TRBV4-1	-	TRBJ2-7	-	CASSQGGAGSYEQYF	TGCGCCAGCAGCCAAGGGGGGGCGGGAAGCTACGAGCAGTACTTC